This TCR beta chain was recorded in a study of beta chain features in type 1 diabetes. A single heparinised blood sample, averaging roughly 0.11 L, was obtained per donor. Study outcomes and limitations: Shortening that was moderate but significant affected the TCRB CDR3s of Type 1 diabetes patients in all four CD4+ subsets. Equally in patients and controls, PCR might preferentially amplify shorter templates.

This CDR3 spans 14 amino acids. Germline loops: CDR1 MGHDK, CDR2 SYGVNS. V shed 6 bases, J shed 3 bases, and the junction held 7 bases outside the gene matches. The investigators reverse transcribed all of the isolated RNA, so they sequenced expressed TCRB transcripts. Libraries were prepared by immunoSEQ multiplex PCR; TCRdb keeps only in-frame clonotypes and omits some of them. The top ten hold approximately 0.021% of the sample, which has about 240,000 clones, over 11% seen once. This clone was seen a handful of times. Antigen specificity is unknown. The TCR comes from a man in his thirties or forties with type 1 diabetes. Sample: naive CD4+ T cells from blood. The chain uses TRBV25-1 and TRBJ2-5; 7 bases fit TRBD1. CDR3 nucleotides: TGTGCCAGCAGCAGACAGGGCAAGAAAGAGACCCAGTACTTC. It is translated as CASSRQGKKETQYF.